This record concerns one T cell receptor (beta chain) sequence. Its antigen is currently unknown. This CDR3 is built from 14 residues. Germline V gives CDR1 SGHNT, CDR2 YENEEA. The V gene lost 5 bases and the J gene lost 2 bases, with 10 bases spanning the gap. Measured with immunoSEQ multiplex PCR; TCRdb has only the in-frame clones, and not every one. The repertoire holds 17,000 or so clones, with nearly 70% as singletons. The data derive from a study of chemoradiotherapy in HPV16-positive cancers. Study at large: A couple of HPV16-positive patients' cells yielded candidate HPV-specific clones and common motifs.

Notes on the study in general: Candidate HPV-specific clones and E7-related TCR motifs grew in tumor during treatment.

Here the sequenced sample was tumor tissue, taken from a patient who underwent chemoradiotherapy. The rearrangement uses TRBV11-3 and TRBJ1-5, with D uncertain. The receptor was isolated from a human donor with HPV-associated anogenital cancer. As DNA, the CDR3 is TGTGCCAGCAGCCCCCGGGGTGGCAATCAGCCCCAGCATTTT. Protein: CASSPRGGNQPQHF.